This T cell receptor beta chain stems from a study of cytomegalovirus exposure and HLA in healthy donors (TCRdb year 2017). Describing the broader study: According to an earlier analysis of several hundred of the donors, some 180 million T cells yielded over 100 million unique TCR beta sequences and 250 to 350 Gb of sequence data. Of the 398 genotyped donors, 65% to 90% were placed in the genetic ancestry cluster associated with self-reported Caucasian donors. Along with the roughly 670-subject first cohort, a separate validation cohort of some 130 different subjects was used. In the later analysis, no new phenotypic data were used to find candidate immune exposures; instead, reliance was placed on TCR beta sequences and their occurrence across donors. Four or five DR-DQ haplotypes were handled as single units for association and clustering because linkage in the cohort was strong. All discovery cohort repertoires had been generated using a single sequencing platform. The T cell repertoires of 550 to 850 subjects were profiled by immunosequencing and related to cytomegalovirus serostatus. In a later genetic analysis, genome-wide SNP genotypes for about three fifths of the 666 donors were used, and that subset was treated as a discovery cohort. To decide whether each TCR beta V gene segment behaved as functional or pseudogenic, an earlier analysis of some 600 of the donors relied on high-throughput TCR beta sequencing. The number of donors typed differed by locus, with roughly 620-630 for A, B, C, DRB1 and DQB1, around 520 for DQA1, 606 for DPA1, and about 450 for DPB1. Donor age, sex, ethnicity and CMV serostatus were compiled alongside the repertoire data. An early release that covered roughly 600 HLA-typed donors contained about 300 gigabases of sequencing data and about 93 million unique TCR sequences. HLA typing included class I and class II loci at four-digit resolution. In a later analysis, previously published TCR beta repertoires from several hundred donors were re-analyzed and high-resolution HLA genotyping was added so that TCR occurrence patterns could be studied. The aim of the study was to test whether cataloging public T cell receptors could identify signatures of past pathogen exposure. High-throughput TCR immunosequencing, statistical association of individual TCRs with disease status, and machine learning were combined to predict cytomegalovirus infection status. On average, about 240,000 unique TCR beta nucleotide sequences were sequenced per donor among a few hundred genotyped donors of the cohort, with roughly 18% of those sequences being non-productive.

The cohort was made up of approximately 670 healthy bone marrow donors. Cohort members were all nominally healthy when sampled, although unrecorded immune exposures were likely present. The donor was CMV seronegative and belonged to the group of under 400 seronegative cohort members. A peripheral blood sample was collected from each donor, and TCR beta sequencing was performed on peripheral blood mononuclear cells. The Qiagen DNeasy Blood Extraction Kit was used to extract genomic DNA from the blood cell samples. Receptor amplification or capture employed the immunoSEQ multiplex PCR assay. For the multiplex PCR, a mixture combining 60 forward primers for TCR Vbeta segments and 13 reverse primers for TCR Jbeta segments was used. The CDR3 region of rearranged TCR beta genes was amplified from genomic DNA by a multiplex PCR assay. Amplified TCR beta libraries were sequenced as 87-base-pair reads on the Illumina HiSeq System. Per the source publication's procedure: A later analysis tallied some 79 million unique TCR beta chains across the 660 or so repertoires, and about 12 million of those chains were shared by two or more donors. To remove PCR and sequencing errors, raw reads were error-corrected and collapsed into unique sequences using a nearest-neighbor algorithm that merged closely related sequences. V, D and J gene segments were assigned by aligning CDR3 sequences to IMGT reference sequences. Each retained sequence needed at least a six-nucleotide match to both a V gene segment and a J gene segment. Rearrangements were classified as productive when the CDR3 lacked stop codons and remained in frame with V and J, and all other rearrangements were classified as non-productive. Following IMGT convention, CDR3 was defined as the stretch from the second conserved V-encoded cysteine to the conserved J-encoded phenylalanine. Sequences without an unambiguous match to a single V gene segment were excluded from the earlier analysis of about 600 of the donors. In an earlier analysis of 587 of the donors, a V segment was called functional when productive rearrangements were above 56.7%, and segregating when the standard deviation between donors exceeded 5%. A statistical classification framework was built for diagnosing cytomegalovirus status from the catalog of TCR beta chain sequences. V and J gene assignment, in a later analysis, came from comparing TCR nucleotide sequences with IMGT/GENE-DB human TR gene sequences. In a later analysis, CDR3 sequences and most-parsimonious VDJ recombination scenarios were assigned using the TCRdist pipeline. In a later analysis, each TCR beta chain was defined by its CDR3 amino acid sequence together with its V-gene family, and reads without a unique V-gene family were excluded. As a way to deal with suspected cross-contamination and a sequencing artifact, a later analysis dropped roughly 600 nucleotide sequences that were highly shared and had low generation probability. A later analysis calculated a clonal expansion index for each public chain from normalized within-repertoire ranks of inferred template counts. A later analysis computed generation probabilities with a VDJ recombination model fitted to out-of-frame rearrangements, and checked the results against IGoR. A later analysis scored TCR-TCR, TCR-HLA and TCR-CMV co-occurrence with hypergeometric tests, applying a repertoire-size bias correction to TCR pairs. To estimate false discovery rates, a later analysis permuted the HLA or CMV assignments 20 times. In a later analysis, co-occurring TCRs were grouped using DBSCAN, and TCRdist sequence similarity was added for clustering within HLA-allele-positive subsets. Repertoires with fewer than 30,000 or more than 120,000 public chains, plus five repertoires with anomalous nucleotide sharing, were excluded from co-occurrence clustering. TCRdb carries this immuneACCESS record with in-frame sequences only. Its versions omit some clonotypes, under half of them owing to an unresolved V gene in the studies checked, with the rest unexplained. V and J calls and clone size come straight from that table; D and trimming were deduced from the DNA. Within this sample are under 140,000 clones, with roughly four fifths of them counted one time only. Around 1.3% of the sample goes to the ten largest clones.

Via the germline V gene, CDR1 is SGHRS and CDR2 YFSETQ. The CDR3 spans 16 residues, from the cysteine through the phenylalanine. Just the 48-base CDR3 DNA is kept, in frame starting at base 1. The germline V end is reduced by 5 bases and the J end by 2 bases; junction bases left unmatched: 3. Points the paper makes about the study in general: In this cohort, only TCR beta chains were sequenced, and detectable features were limited by the absence of alpha or paired-chain data. A later analysis found that HLA-associated TCR beta chains were more clonally expanded and had lower generation probabilities than equally common non-associated chains. Linkage disequilibrium might explain the correlated functional status among segregating V segments, but an unknown experimental factor could not be ruled out. A further reported finding was that TCR beta sequences accurately predicted the HLA-A and HLA-B alleles for most subjects in the first cohort. A group of highly shared sequence variants was considered likely to be a technical artifact of the sequencing pipeline. Across donors, most TCR sequences were observed very rarely, whereas some public TCRs were present in many individuals. The study gave a list of about 160 TCR beta chains associated with cytomegalovirus. The only immune exposure information available for the cohort was CMV serostatus. A few of the identified cytomegalovirus-associated TCR beta chains were confirmed in vitro to be specific for cytomegalovirus antigens. Several of the top co-occurrence clusters appeared to be linked to parvovirus B19, influenza, CMV and Epstein-Barr virus, according to a later analysis. The authors suggested that the approach could potentially be extended to other disease states and immunological phenotypes. The 87-base-pair reads could not distinguish some IMGT-functional V segments, including TRBV6-2 and TRBV6-3, so those segments were excluded. Because some donors lacked HLA typing at each locus, the association tests relied only on the typed subset. Specific HLA alleles were associated with 16,951 TCR beta sequences at a false discovery rate of 0.05 in a later analysis. In an earlier analysis of approximately 600 of the donors, most TCR beta V segments were observed in productive rearrangements about 90% or about 30% of the time, broadly matching IMGT annotations. Compared with the roughly 710-donor mean, donors in an Asian-associated ancestry cluster had fewer N-insertions in productive TCRs, according to a later genetic analysis. The classifier was reported to diagnose cytomegalovirus status with high specificity and sensitivity in both the original cohort and the validation cohort. According to a later analysis, most CMV-associated TCR beta chains appeared to be HLA-restricted, and the HLA associations seemed to be driven largely by CMV exposure. V-gene and J-gene trimming of TCR beta chains was associated with a missense DCLRE1C variant in a later genetic analysis, and the association was replicated in an independent cohort. Strong co-occurrence of HLA alleles, especially DR and DQ, made assigning TCR associations to individual alleles difficult. Because counts were too low, around 17 rarely observed V segments, including chromosome 9 orphons, were left out of the earlier analysis of about 500 of the donors. In a later analysis, TCR association rates were found to vary across HLA loci, with the most associated TCRs seen for DRB1 alleles and the fewest for HLA-C alleles. The presence/absence analyses assumed that sequencing depth was roughly uniform across donors, and that assumption may not be true.

This clone has only one observation. Its antigen is unknown. No clone much larger than this one lies a single base away; base qualities are absent. Sequencing was performed on PBMCs. The source is a woman in her 30s in good health and CMV-seronegative. The chain is assembled from TRBV5-1 and TRBJ2-1; TRBD2 fits 14 bases in the junction. Read as DNA, the sequence is TGCGCCAGCAGGACTAGCGGGGGGGGAACCTACAATGAGCAGTTCTTC. Its protein is CASRTSGGGTYNEQFF.